What follows are 26 T cell receptor beta chains derived from one specimen sequenced in a study of T cell changes during pregnancy in multiple sclerosis. The assay was immunoSEQ multiplex PCR, and TCRdb's table has in-frame clones only and misses some. Among about 97,000 clones listed, 90% were seen once. This specimen was peripheral blood, taken in the second trimester of pregnancy. The receptor set was obtained from a female donor in good health, enrolled as a control in a pregnancy study.

The chain is built from TRBV19 and TRBJ2-3; D not certain. The CDR3 totals 13 residues. The V gene's germline CDR1 is LNHDA and CDR2 SQIVND (reference sequence). Trimming left V 5 bases short and J 1 base short, with 7 bases between. The CDR3 DNA sequence: TGTGCCAGTAGTCACCGGGGCACAGATACGCAGTATTTT. Translation gives CASSHRGTDTQYF.

The V call is TRBV28, the J call TRBJ2-7; 7 bases line up with TRBD1. Looked up from germline, CDR1 is MDHEN and CDR2 is SYDVKM. V gave up 5 bases and J gave up 3 bases; unmatched junction bases: 10. This CDR3 contains 15 residues. The CDR3 bases are TGTGCCAGCAGTCCCCCGACAGGGCTCAACTACGAGCAGTACTTC. It specifies CASSPPTGLNYEQYF.

This chain joins TRBV18 and TRBJ2-7; a weak D match, TRBD1 (5 bases). CDR1 and CDR2 from the germline V gene are KGHSH and LQKENI. The length of the CDR3 is 15 residues. V lost 2 bases, J lost 2 bases, and 13 bases lay in between. CDR3 coding DNA: TGTGCCAGCTCACCAGGACACCCCTGGGCCTACGAGCAGTACTTC. Translated, it gives CASSPGHPWAYEQYF.

A single count supports this clone. This rearrangement joins TRBV5-4 to TRBJ1-1, with a weak D call TRBD1 (5 bases). The germline gives CDR1 SGHNT, CDR2 YYREEE (reference sequence). Trimming cost V 6 bases and J 0 bases, with 12 bases left between them. This CDR3 is 14 amino acids long. In DNA, the CDR3 is TGTGCCAGCAACCTGGGGCACTTGAACACTGAAGCTTTCTTT. Its translation is CASNLGHLNTEAFF. Variable domain in full (rest from reference TRBV5-4 and TRBJ1-1): ETGVTQSPTHLIKTRGQQVTLRCSSQSGHNTVSWYQQALGQGPQFIFQYYREEENGRGNFPPRFSGLQFPNYSSELNVNALELDDSALYLCASNLGHLNTEAFFGQGTRLTVV.

J is TRBJ2-4 and V is TRBV15, with 8 positions matching TRBD2. The CDR3 extends over 13 amino acids. Germline V gene sequence: CDR1 LNHNV, CDR2 YYDKDF (reference sequence). Trimming took 0 bases from V and 15 from J; bases not matched to a gene: 7. The CDR3 loop reads CATSRDRGGLVYF. CDR3 DNA sequence: TGTGCCACCAGCAGAGATCGGGGGGGGCTCGTGTACTTC.

The rearrangement joins TRBV27 to TRBJ1-5; 8 positions match TRBD1. CDR3 length: 14 residues. The germline V gene encodes CDR1 MNHEY and CDR2 SMNVEV (reference sequence). V dropped 4 bases and J dropped 2; count of bases not matched to a gene: 1. CDR3 nucleotide sequence: TGTGCCAGCAGTTCAGGGGGCGGCAATCAGCCCCAGCATTTT. It specifies CASSSGGGNQPQHF.

The chain is built from TRBV11-2 and TRBJ1-1; D is possibly TRBD1 (5 bases). Trimming left V 4 bases short and J 11 bases short, with 14 bases between. The CDR3 consists of 12 residues. CDR1 is SGHAT and CDR2 is FQNNGV in the germline V gene. As DNA, the CDR3 is TGTGCCAGCAGCTCCTGGGGGGGTTTTGCTTTCTTT. This sequence encodes CASSSWGGFAFF.

The V and J genes are TRBV19 and TRBJ1-1, with TRBD1 identical over 8 bases. Germline trimming cut 3 bases from V and 0 bases from J; bases unmatched to any gene: 12. Germline assignment: CDR1 LNHDA and CDR2 SQIVND (reference sequence). The CDR3 covers 18 residues. CDR3 amino acids: CASSMRRQGIKMNTEAFF. The CDR3 nucleotides read TGTGCCAGTAGTATGCGGAGACAGGGGATCAAGATGAACACTGAAGCTTTCTTT.

The V call is TRBV7-9, the J call TRBJ1-2; 7 bases match TRBD1. Trimming took 5 bases from V and 4 from J; bases not matched to a gene: 10. Germline V gene data show CDR1 as SEHNR and CDR2 as FQNEAQ (reference sequence). CDR3 length: 15 amino acids. The CDR3 spells CASSLADRTAYGYTF. CDR3 DNA: TGTGCCAGCAGCCTCGCGGACAGGACTGCCTATGGCTACACCTTC.

This chain uses TRBV7-8 with TRBJ1-1; maybe TRBD1 (6 bases). CDR3 length: 15 amino acids. Germline values: CDR1 SGHVS, CDR2 FQNEAQ. Trimming left V 6 bases short and J 0 bases short, with 14 bases between. In DNA, the CDR3 is TGTGCCAGCAGTACCCGGGGGGGGCTGAACACTGAAGCTTTCTTT. It translates to CASSTRGGLNTEAFF.

The CDR3 DNA reads TGCGCCAGCAGCTCCCTCGAGACCCAGTACTTC. Protein: CASSSLETQYF. The chain employs TRBV5-1 and TRBJ2-5; unclear D gene. The CDR3 covers 11 residues. The germline V gene has CDR1 SGHRS and CDR2 YFSETQ. V lost 3 bases, J lost 5 bases, and 5 bases lay in between.

V usage is TRBV12-1 and J usage is TRBJ2-5; TRBD1, the table's D call, lacks a check against the DNA. TRBV12-1 represents a pseudogene. There are 17 residues in the CDR3. Written as DNA, the CDR3 is TGTGCCAGCAGGCCTACCACACAGGGAGAAGGCCAAGAGACCCAGTACTTC. Translation: CASRPTTQGEGQETQYF.

The V call is TRBV27, the J call TRBJ2-7, with TRBD2 matching 7 bases. The CDR3 spans 11 residues. The germline gives CDR1 MNHEY, CDR2 SMNVEV (reference sequence). This chain's CDR3 is CASRGAYEQYF. CDR3 DNA: TGTGCTAGTCGGGGGGCCTACGAGCAGTACTTC.

This chain joins TRBV6-4 and TRBJ1-2, with TRBD1 matching over 10 bases. The germline gives CDR1 MRHNA, CDR2 SNTAGT. Trimming at V came to 3 bases and at J to 6 bases, leaving 1 base not matched to a gene. The CDR3 has 13 amino acids. The CDR3 nucleotides are TGTGCCAGCAGTGAAGGGACAGGGGATGGCTACACCTTC. Translating gives CASSEGTGDGYTF.

The V call is TRBV7-6, the J call TRBJ2-7; tentatively, D is TRBD1 (6 bases). The germline gives CDR1 SGHVS, CDR2 FNYEAQ. With 2 bases removed from V and 5 bases from J, the gap between germline ends came to 16 bases. This CDR3 comprises 15 residues. CDR3 nucleotide sequence: TGTGCCAGCAGCTTAAAGGCGATCAGGGGCGACGAGCAGTACTTC. This translates into CASSLKAIRGDEQYF. The entire variable domain, with the rest obtained from reference TRBV7-6 and TRBJ2-7, is as follows: GAGVSQSPRYKVTKRGQDVALRCDPISGHVSLYWYRQALGQGPEFLTYFNYEAQQDKSGLPNDRFSAERPEGSISTLTIQRTEQRDSAMYRCASSLKAIRGDEQYFGPGTRLTVT.

V and J are TRBV18 and TRBJ2-1; 10 bases line up with TRBD2. Germline CDR1 reads KGHSH; CDR2 reads LQKENI. This CDR3 is built from 15 residues. The J segment lost 6 bases and the V segment lost 6 bases, leaving 8 bases of the junction unmatched. The DNA for the CDR3 is TGTGCCAGCTCTCCGGGACTAGCGACACGCAATGAGCAGTTCTTC. Amino acid sequence: CASSPGLATRNEQFF.

V usage is TRBV5-1 and J usage is TRBJ1-2, with 7 bases identical to TRBD1. J was trimmed by 6 bases and V by 4 bases; bases with no gene match: 3. Looked up from germline, CDR1 is SGHRS and CDR2 is YFSETQ. This CDR3 has 12 residues. For the CDR3, the DNA is TGCGCCAGCAGCCTTGACAGGGATGGCTACACCTTC. Residues: CASSLDRDGYTF.

This clone was picked up one time. The J gene is TRBJ2-7, the V gene TRBV18; 8 nucleotides match TRBD2. The junction had 6 bases not matched to a gene; V was cut back by 3 bases and J by 5 bases. The CDR3 has 14 residues. Germline V CDR1 and CDR2: KGHSH, LQKENI. CDR3 DNA: TGTGCCAGCTCACCCTCGGGGGGGTTGGACGAGCAGTACTTC. This gives the protein CASSPSGGLDEQYF.

The genes are TRBV4-2 and TRBJ2-5; 13 bases map to TRBD2. V dropped 1 base and J dropped 2; count of bases not matched to a gene: 7. From germline, CDR1 is LGHNA and CDR2 YNFKEQ. This CDR3 contains 18 residues. The DNA of the CDR3 is TGTGCCAGCAGCCAAGGGCGGACTAGCGGGGGTTCACAAGAGACCCAGTACTTC. Amino acid sequence: CASSQGRTSGGSQETQYF.

The chain has TRBV4-3 and TRBJ1-3; D possibly corresponds to TRBD1 (6 bases). The ends were cut back, 2 bases at V and 4 bases at J, with 12 bases in the middle. The CDR3 covers 15 residues. Germline V gene sequence: CDR1 LGHNA, CDR2 YSLEER. The CDR3 loop is CASSQNRARGNTIYF. The CDR3 nucleotides read TGCGCCAGCAGCCAAAACAGGGCGCGGGGAAACACCATATATTTT.

The chain has TRBV5-1 and TRBJ1-2, with D possibly TRBD1 on 5 matching bases. Germline assignment: CDR1 SGHRS and CDR2 YFSETQ. The V and J ends lost 1 base and 7 bases respectively, with 11 bases between them. This CDR3 region has 13 residues. In DNA, the CDR3 is TGCGCCAGCAGCTTGATTCAGGGTAGTGGCTACACCTTC. Its translation is CASSLIQGSGYTF.

The chain has TRBV5-1 and TRBJ2-7, with a weak D call TRBD2 (5 bases). V lost 4 bases and J lost 3, with 20 bases in between. CDR1 and CDR2 from the germline V gene are SGHRS and YFSETQ. CDR3 length: 16 residues. CDR3 loop: CASSPRATLPFYEQYF. The CDR3 region has the DNA TGCGCCAGCAGCCCGCGGGCGACCCTGCCCTTCTACGAGCAGTACTTC.

The chain recombines TRBV6-1 with TRBJ1-3, with D perhaps TRBD1 (5 bases). The length of the CDR3 is 16 residues. V was cut by 3 bases and J by 3 bases, with 15 bases left in between. CDR1 is MNHNS and CDR2 is SASEGT in the germline V gene. Written as DNA, the CDR3 is TGTGCCAGCAGTGATAATGGACATTCCCTTGGAAACACCATATATTTT. This translates into CASSDNGHSLGNTIYF.

The rearrangement joins TRBV19 to TRBJ2-1; 14 positions agree with TRBD2. The V and J ends lost 5 bases and 0 bases, in that order; junction bases with no gene match: 6. CDR3 length equals 18 residues. Germline CDR1 LNHDA, CDR2 SQIVND (reference sequence). The CDR3 nucleotides read TGTGCCAGTAGTTCAACCGGGACTAGCGGGAGCTCCTACAATGAGCAGTTCTTC. This sequence encodes CASSSTGTSGSSYNEQFF. The whole variable domain, remainder taken from reference TRBV19 and TRBJ2-1, is DGGITQSPKYLFRKEGQNVTLSCEQNLNHDAMYWYRQDPGQGLRLIYYSQIVNDFQKGDIAEGYSVSREKKESFPLTVTSAQKNPTAFYLCASSSTGTSGSSYNEQFFGPGTRLTVL.

This chain connects TRBV6-1 to TRBJ2-2; 8 bases match TRBD1. In germline, CDR1 is MNHNS, CDR2 SASEGT. V gave up 2 bases and J gave up 3 bases; unmatched junction bases: 8. The CDR3 length is 17 residues. CDR3 region: CASSESSQGVDTGELFF. The CDR3 DNA follows: TGTGCCAGCAGTGAATCGTCACAGGGGGTAGACACCGGGGAGCTGTTTTTT.

The V call is TRBV21-1, the J call TRBJ1-6; the D call TRBD1 from the table was never checked on the DNA. TRBV21-1 is classified as a pseudogene. This CDR3 has 14 residues. The CDR3 DNA follows: TGTGCCAGCAGCAAACGGTCAGGTAATTCACCCCTCCACTTT. This encodes CASSKRSGNSPLHF.